This T cell receptor (beta chain) was obtained from a study of CD8+ T cells in alopecia areata. At the level of the study: Each of the treated patients was given oral tofacitinib, 5 to 10 mg twice daily, for moderate-to-severe alopecia areata. Study-wide results and limits: Normal skin's resident alphabeta T cells are also sequenced in scalp samples. Scalp clonality and expanded CD8+ clones among the top 100 fell significantly with tofacitinib. Researchers reported that TCR sharing among patients proved less clear than in mice, possibly HLA-linked.

The V segment lost 5 bases and the J segment 6 bases; nucleotides outside the gene matches: 0. This CDR3 is built from 12 residues. Germline V gives CDR1 GTSNPN, CDR2 SVGIG (reference sequence). Described treatment: oral pan-JAK inhibitor, 5-10 mg twice daily. It was cDNA, reverse transcribed from extracted RNA, that served as the sequencing template. TCRdb's table, derived via immunoSEQ multiplex PCR, lists solely in-frame clones and lacks some. The sample has roughly 210,000 clones, around 43% seen once. A note on this clone: The antigen remains unidentified.

The receptor was derived from a human donor with alopecia areata. The chain links TRBV30 to TRBJ2-1; 11 bases are shared with TRBD2. The sequences come from CD4+ T cells sorted from blood, collected around week 37, from a patient treated with tofacitinib. The DNA of the CDR3 is TGTGCCTGGGGGACTAGCGGCAATGAGCAGTTCTTC. Encoded protein: CAWGTSGNEQFF.